This T cell receptor beta chain appears in the sequencing data of a study of regulatory T cells in long-lasting Graves disease. In its sample, this clonotype was seen many times. Stated time point: newly diagnosed GD, antithyroid drugs for less than 3 months. Extracted PBMC RNA gave rise to the TCR library. EDTA tubes were used for drawing nine milliliters of peripheral blood. The TCR beta library used iRepertoire HTBI primers with Arm-PCR amplification of CDR3. TCRdb re-called the multiplex PCR reads with MiXCR, one entry per CDR3 protein. In the table there are 300,000 to 450,000 distinct CDR3 sequences, around a sixth of which are singletons. The sample in question was peripheral blood mononuclear cells (PBMCs), obtained at new diagnosis, from a patient treated with antithyroid drugs. The TCR sequence derives from a female donor with Graves disease.

The DNA of the CDR3 is TGTGCCACCGGGCCTCCAGAGACCCAGTACTTC. Translated, it gives CATGPPETQYF. This chain links TRBV6-1 with TRBJ2-5; D is undetermined. The CDR3 sequence is 11 residues long. The germline V gene encodes CDR1 MNHNS and CDR2 SASEGT. With 10 bases removed from V and 4 bases from J, the gap between germline ends came to 10 bases.